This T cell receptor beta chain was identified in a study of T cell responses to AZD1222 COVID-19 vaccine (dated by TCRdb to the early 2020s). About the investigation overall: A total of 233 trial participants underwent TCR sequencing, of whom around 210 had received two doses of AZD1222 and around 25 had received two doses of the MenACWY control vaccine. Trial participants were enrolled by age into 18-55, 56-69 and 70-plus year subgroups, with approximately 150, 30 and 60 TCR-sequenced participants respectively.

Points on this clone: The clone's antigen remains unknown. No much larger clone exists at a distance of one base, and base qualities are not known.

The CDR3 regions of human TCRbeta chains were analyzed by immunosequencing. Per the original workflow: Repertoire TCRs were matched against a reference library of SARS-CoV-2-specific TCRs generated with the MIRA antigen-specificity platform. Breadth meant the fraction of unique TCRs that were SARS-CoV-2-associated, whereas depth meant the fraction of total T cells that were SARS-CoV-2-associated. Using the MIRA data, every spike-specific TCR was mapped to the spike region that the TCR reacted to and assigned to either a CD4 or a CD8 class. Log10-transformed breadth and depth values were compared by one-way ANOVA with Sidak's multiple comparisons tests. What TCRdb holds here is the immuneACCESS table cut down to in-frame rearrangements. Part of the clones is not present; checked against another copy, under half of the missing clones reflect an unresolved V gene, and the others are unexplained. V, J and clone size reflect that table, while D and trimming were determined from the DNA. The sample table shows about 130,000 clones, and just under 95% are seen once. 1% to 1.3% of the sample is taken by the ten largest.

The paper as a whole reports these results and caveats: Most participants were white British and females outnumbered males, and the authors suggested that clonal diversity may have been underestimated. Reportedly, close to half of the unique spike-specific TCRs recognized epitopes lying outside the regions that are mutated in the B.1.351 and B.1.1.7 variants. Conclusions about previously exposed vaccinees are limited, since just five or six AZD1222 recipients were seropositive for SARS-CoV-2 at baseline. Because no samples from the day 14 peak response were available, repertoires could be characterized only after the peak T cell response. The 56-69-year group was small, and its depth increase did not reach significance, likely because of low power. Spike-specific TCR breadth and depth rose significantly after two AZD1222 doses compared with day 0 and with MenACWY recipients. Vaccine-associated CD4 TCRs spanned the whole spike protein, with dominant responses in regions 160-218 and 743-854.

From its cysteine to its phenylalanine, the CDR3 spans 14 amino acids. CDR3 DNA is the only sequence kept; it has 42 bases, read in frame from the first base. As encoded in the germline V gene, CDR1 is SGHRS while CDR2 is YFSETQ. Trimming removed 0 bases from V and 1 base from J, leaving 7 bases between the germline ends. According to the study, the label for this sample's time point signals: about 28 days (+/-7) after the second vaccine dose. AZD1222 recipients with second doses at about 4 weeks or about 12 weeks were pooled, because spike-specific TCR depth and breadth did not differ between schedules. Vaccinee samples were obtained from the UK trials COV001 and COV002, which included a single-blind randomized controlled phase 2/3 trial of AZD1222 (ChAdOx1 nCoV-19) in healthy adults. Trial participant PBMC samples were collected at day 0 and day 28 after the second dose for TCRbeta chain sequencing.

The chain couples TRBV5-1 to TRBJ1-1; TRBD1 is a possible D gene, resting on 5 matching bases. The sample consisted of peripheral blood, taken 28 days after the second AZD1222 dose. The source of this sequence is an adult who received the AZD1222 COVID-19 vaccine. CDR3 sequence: CASSLADRNTEAFF. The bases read TGCGCCAGCAGCTTGGCCGACAGGAACACTGAAGCTTTCTTT.